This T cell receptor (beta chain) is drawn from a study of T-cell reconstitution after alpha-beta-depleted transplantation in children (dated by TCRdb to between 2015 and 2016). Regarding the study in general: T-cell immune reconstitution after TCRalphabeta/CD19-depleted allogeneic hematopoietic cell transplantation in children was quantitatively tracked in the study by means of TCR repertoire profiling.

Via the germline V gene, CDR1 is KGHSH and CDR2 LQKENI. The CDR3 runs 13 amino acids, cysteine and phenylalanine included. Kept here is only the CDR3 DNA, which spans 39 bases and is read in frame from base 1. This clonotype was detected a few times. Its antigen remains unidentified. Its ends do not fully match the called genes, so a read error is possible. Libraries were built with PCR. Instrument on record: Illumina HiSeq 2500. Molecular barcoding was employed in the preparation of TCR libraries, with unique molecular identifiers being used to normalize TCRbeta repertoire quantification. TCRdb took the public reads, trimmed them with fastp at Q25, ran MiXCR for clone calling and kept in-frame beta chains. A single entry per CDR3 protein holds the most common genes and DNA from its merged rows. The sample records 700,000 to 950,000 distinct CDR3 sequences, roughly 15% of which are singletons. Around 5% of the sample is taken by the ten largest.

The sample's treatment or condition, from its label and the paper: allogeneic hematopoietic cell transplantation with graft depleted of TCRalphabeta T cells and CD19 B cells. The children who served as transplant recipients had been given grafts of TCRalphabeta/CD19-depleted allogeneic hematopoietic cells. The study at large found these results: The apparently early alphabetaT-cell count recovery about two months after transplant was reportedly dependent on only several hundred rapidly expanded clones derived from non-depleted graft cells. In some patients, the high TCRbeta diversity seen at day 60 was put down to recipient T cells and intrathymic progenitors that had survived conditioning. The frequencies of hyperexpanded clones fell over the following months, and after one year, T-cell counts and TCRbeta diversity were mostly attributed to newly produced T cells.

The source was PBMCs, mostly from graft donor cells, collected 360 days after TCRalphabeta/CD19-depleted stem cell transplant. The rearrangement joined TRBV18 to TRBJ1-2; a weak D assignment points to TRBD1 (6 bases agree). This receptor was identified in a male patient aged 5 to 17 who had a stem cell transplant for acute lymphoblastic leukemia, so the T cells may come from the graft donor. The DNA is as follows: TGTGCCAGCTCACCGAAGGGACGGACAGTGCCCAACTTC. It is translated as CASSPKGRTVPNF.